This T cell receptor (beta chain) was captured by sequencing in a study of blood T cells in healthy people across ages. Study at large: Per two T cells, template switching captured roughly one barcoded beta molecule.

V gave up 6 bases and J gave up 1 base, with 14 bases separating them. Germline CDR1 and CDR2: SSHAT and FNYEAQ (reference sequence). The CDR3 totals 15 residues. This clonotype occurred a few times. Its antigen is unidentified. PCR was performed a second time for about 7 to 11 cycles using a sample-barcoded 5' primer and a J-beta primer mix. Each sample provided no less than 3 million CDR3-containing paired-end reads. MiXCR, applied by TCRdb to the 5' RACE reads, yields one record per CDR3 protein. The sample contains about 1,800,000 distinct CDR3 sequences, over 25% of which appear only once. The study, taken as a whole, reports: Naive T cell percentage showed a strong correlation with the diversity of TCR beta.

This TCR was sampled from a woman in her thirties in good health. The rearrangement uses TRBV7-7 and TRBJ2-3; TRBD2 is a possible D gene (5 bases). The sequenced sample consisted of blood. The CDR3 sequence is CASSQGLSGTDTQYF. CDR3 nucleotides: TGTGCCAGCAGTCAAGGACTCTCCGGCACAGATACGCAGTATTTT. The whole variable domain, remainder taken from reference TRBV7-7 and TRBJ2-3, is GAGVSQSPRYKVTKRGQDVTLRCDPISSHATLYWYQQALGQGPEFLTYFNYEAQPDKSGLPSDRFSAERPEGSISTLTIQRTEQRDSAMYRCASSQGLSGTDTQYFGPGTRLTVL.